The 20 T cell receptor beta chains in this list originate from one sample, sequenced in a study of blood T cell repertoires in COVID-19. Clones were read by immunoSEQ multiplex PCR, and TCRdb kept only the in-frame ones, dropping some. This sample has about 360,000 clones, with roughly 86% found just once. The sample consisted of peripheral blood. The receptor source for this set is a human donor in a cohort sampled during active COVID-19.

As DNA, the CDR3 is TGTGCCAGCAGCTCTTGGCGGGGAAGCACAGATACGCAGTATTTT. Translated, it gives CASSSWRGSTDTQYF. This chain joins TRBV7-9 and TRBJ2-3; D possibly corresponds to TRBD2 (6 bases). V dropped 4 bases and J dropped 0 bases, with 11 bases sitting between them. Germline CDR1 SEHNR, CDR2 FQNEAQ (reference sequence). This CDR3 spans 15 amino acids.

The V and J genes are TRBV4-2 and TRBJ1-5; D unresolved. The germline gives CDR1 LGHNA, CDR2 YNFKEQ. V was cut by 1 base and J by 7 bases, with 14 bases left in between. CDR3 size: 15 residues. The CDR3 sequence: CASSQGPSGNQPQHF. In DNA, the CDR3 is TGTGCCAGCAGCCAAGGACCCAGCGGGAACCAGCCCCAGCATTTT.

V usage is TRBV27 and J usage is TRBJ2-7; D remains ambiguous. Germline loops: CDR1 MNHEY, CDR2 SMNVEV (reference sequence). The CDR3 length is 14 residues. V gave up 3 bases and J gave up 0 bases, with 9 bases separating them. CDR3 residues: CASSFTYSSYEQYF. Here the CDR3 DNA reads TGTGCCAGCAGTTTTACTTATTCCTCCTACGAGCAGTACTTC.

The chain carries TRBV5-6 and TRBJ1-1; 7 bases agree with TRBD1. V lost 4 bases, J lost 4 bases, and 10 bases stayed unmatched. The CDR3 is 15 residues long. From germline, CDR1 is SGHDT and CDR2 YYEEEE. The CDR3 DNA is TGTGCCAGCAGCCCAGACAGGGCACCGCGCACTGAAGCTTTCTTT. This gives the protein CASSPDRAPRTEAFF.

The V gene is TRBV7-2, the J gene TRBJ2-1; D is undetermined. V shed 2 bases and J shed 2 bases, with 13 bases lying between them. Germline CDR1 SGHTA, CDR2 FQGNSA. The CDR3 loop spans 16 amino acids. The CDR3 bases are TGTGCCAGCAGCTTATCTGGAGCTCCCCCCTACAATGAGCAGTTCTTC. Residues: CASSLSGAPPYNEQFF.

The chain links TRBV2 to TRBJ2-1; D possibly corresponds to TRBD2 (7 bases). Trimming stripped 6 bases from V and 0 bases from J, with 12 bases between. Germline CDR1 SNHLY, CDR2 FYNNEI. The CDR3 has 15 residues. This CDR3 is CASRGRGRSYNEQFF. The DNA for the CDR3 is TGTGCCAGCAGAGGGCGGGGGCGCTCCTACAATGAGCAGTTCTTC.

This clone was picked up a small number of times. The V and J genes are TRBV5-4 and TRBJ1-6, with 8 bases that match TRBD1. The CDR3 runs to 18 residues. The V gene end was trimmed by 4 bases and the J gene end by 0 bases; junction bases not matched to a gene: 9. Germline V gene data show CDR1 as SGHNT and CDR2 as YYREEE (reference sequence). The CDR3 DNA reads as TGTGCCAGCAGCCCCGGACAGGGTTCCCCCTCCTATAATTCACCCCTCCACTTT. It codes for CASSPGQGSPSYNSPLHF.

The gene calls are TRBV30 and TRBJ1-2; 8 positions agree with TRBD1. This CDR3 contains 15 residues. Germline V gene lookup returns CDR1 GTSNPN and CDR2 SVGIG (reference sequence). The V and J ends lost 1 base and 4 bases, in that order; junction bases with no gene match: 8. CDR3 loop: CAWSGTGSLPYGYTF. CDR3 DNA: TGTGCCTGGAGTGGGACAGGGTCTCTACCCTATGGCTACACCTTC.

V usage is TRBV6-6 and J usage is TRBJ1-2, with no clear D. Germline V CDR1 and CDR2: MNHNY, SVGAGI (reference sequence). V gave up 6 bases and J gave up 0 bases, with 17 bases separating them. The CDR3 totals 16 residues. The CDR3 reads CASREARSISNYGYTF. CDR3 DNA: TGTGCCAGCAGAGAGGCCCGGAGTATCTCTAACTATGGCTACACCTTC.

The V and J genes are TRBV6-5 and TRBJ2-7; the match to TRBD1 covers 7 bases. The CDR3 contains 14 residues. The junction had 9 bases not matched to a gene; V was cut back by 8 bases and J by 2 bases. The V gene's germline CDR1 is MNHEY and CDR2 SVGAGI. The CDR3 sequence: CASGPRDSTYEQYF. CDR3 DNA: TGTGCCAGCGGACCCCGGGACAGTACCTACGAGCAGTACTTC.

This CDR3 is CASSLGPQGDGYTF. CDR3 coding DNA: TGTGCCAGCAGCCTTGGCCCGCAGGGGGATGGCTACACCTTC. The chain has TRBV3-1 (or the pseudogene TRBV3-2) and TRBJ1-2; 7 bases are a match to TRBD1. V shed 4 bases and J 6 bases; nucleotides not matched to a gene: 8. The CDR3 is 14 residues long. Germline assignment: CDR1 LGHDT and CDR2 YNNKEL (reference sequence).

The chain employs TRBV14 and TRBJ2-1, with 9 bases fitting TRBD1. CDR1 and CDR2 (germline): SGHDN, FVKESK. The CDR3 covers 16 residues. The ends lost 2 bases at V and 5 bases at J; junction bases unmatched: 7. The CDR3 sequence is CASSQWTGVPNNEQFF. CDR3 coding DNA: TGTGCCAGCAGCCAATGGACAGGGGTCCCCAACAATGAGCAGTTCTTC.

The J gene is TRBJ2-7, the V gene TRBV4-2; 7 positions agree with TRBD2. Germline V lookup: CDR1 LGHNA, CDR2 YNFKEQ. This CDR3 region has 16 residues. The ends lost 2 bases at V and 0 bases at J; junction bases unmatched: 7. Here the CDR3 DNA reads TGTGCCAGCAGCCAATCCAGCGGGATTGCCTCCTACGAGCAGTACTTC. It translates to CASSQSSGIASYEQYF.

This chain connects TRBV10-3 to TRBJ1-5; tentatively, D is TRBD1 (5 bases). Germline CDR1 reads ENHRY; CDR2 reads SYGVKD. CDR3 length: 13 residues. Trimming took off 2 bases at V and 7 bases at J, with 9 bases between the two ends. For the CDR3, the DNA is TGTGCCATCAGTGAGGACAGTCTCCAGCCCCAGCATTTT. It translates to CAISEDSLQPQHF.

The rearrangement joins TRBV5-4 to TRBJ2-7, with 9 bases that match TRBD1. Germline CDR1 SGHNT, CDR2 YYREEE (reference sequence). CDR3 length: 14 residues. V lost 4 bases, J lost 5 bases, and 7 bases stayed unmatched. DNA of the CDR3: TGTGCCAGCAGCGACCGGGACAGGGTTAACGAGCAGTACTTC. Amino acids: CASSDRDRVNEQYF. Together with reference TRBV5-4 and TRBJ2-7, the CDR3 gives the full variable domain: ETGVTQSPTHLIKTRGQQVTLRCSSQSGHNTVSWYQQALGQGPQFIFQYYREEENGRGNFPPRFSGLQFPNYSSELNVNALELDDSALYLCASSDRDRVNEQYFGPGTRLTVT.

This chain links TRBV5-1 with TRBJ2-2; D uncertain. The CDR3 extends over 13 amino acids. V was trimmed by 2 bases and J by 3 bases, leaving 5 bases between them. The germline V gene has CDR1 SGHRS and CDR2 YFSETQ. As DNA, the CDR3 is TGCGCCAGCAGCTTTACTTACACCGGGGAGCTGTTTTTT. This gives the protein CASSFTYTGELFF.

This chain joins TRBV9 and TRBJ1-1, with D perhaps matching TRBD1 (5 bases). Trimming cost V 0 bases and J 0 bases, with 24 bases left between them. Germline V lookup: CDR1 SGDLS, CDR2 YYNGEE. CDR3 length: 20 residues. CDR3 amino acids: CASSVAPLGRGFSVNTEAFF. The CDR3 DNA follows: TGTGCCAGCAGCGTAGCCCCCTTGGGGAGGGGATTTTCTGTGAACACTGAAGCTTTCTTT.

The V gene is TRBV6-4, the J gene TRBJ2-5, with 11 bases matching TRBD1. From germline, CDR1 is MRHNA and CDR2 SNTAGT. J was trimmed by 3 bases and V by 6 bases; bases with no gene match: 6. CDR3 size: 15 residues. CDR3 amino acids: CASSPGTGGEETQYF. The CDR3 DNA sequence: TGTGCCAGCAGCCCCGGGACAGGGGGTGAAGAGACCCAGTACTTC.

The chain recombines TRBV27 with TRBJ2-1, with 9 bases that match TRBD2. V was clipped by 3 bases and J by 5 bases; unmatched bases: 11. The germline V gene encodes CDR1 MNHEY and CDR2 SMNVEV (reference sequence). The CDR3 is made up of 17 amino acids. CDR3 DNA: TGTGCCAGCAGTTTCGGGGGACTGACTAGCGGCGACAATGAGCAGTTCTTC. Translating gives CASSFGGLTSGDNEQFF.

The rearrangement uses TRBV7-2 and TRBJ2-7, with 11 bases identical to TRBD1. Germline CDR1 is SGHTA and CDR2 is FQGNSA. CDR3 size: 15 residues. The V gene end was trimmed by 0 bases and the J gene end by 7 bases; junction bases not matched to a gene: 5. CDR3 sequence reads: CASSLAGTGGDEQYF. The CDR3 nucleotides read TGTGCCAGCAGCTTAGCTGGGACAGGGGGGGATGAGCAGTACTTC.